This passage covers 21 T cell receptor beta chains from one sample sequenced in a study of control samples from healthy donors and cancer patients. This table comes from immunoSEQ multiplex PCR, and its TCRdb copy is limited to in-frame clones, with some not included. The data show 90,000 or so clones, about 88% seen once. The sequencing input was blood. These TCRs come from a woman aged 60-75 years in good health.

The V gene is TRBV7-6, the J gene TRBJ2-1; 8 positions agree with TRBD2. The germline gives CDR1 SGHVS, CDR2 FNYEAQ. J was trimmed by 5 bases and V by 2 bases; bases with no gene match: 5. There are 15 residues in the CDR3. The CDR3 loop is CASSLYGTRNNEQFF. CDR3 DNA sequence: TGTGCCAGCAGCTTATATGGGACTAGAAACAATGAGCAGTTCTTC.

This rearrangement joins TRBV25-1 to TRBJ2-5; no firm D call. The CDR3 sequence is 15 residues long. V lost 6 bases to trimming and J lost 5 bases, with 19 bases between them. Germline loops: CDR1 MGHDK, CDR2 SYGVNS. CDR3 residues: CASSSEFGKTETQYF. The CDR3, as DNA: TGTGCCAGCAGCAGTGAATTTGGCAAAACGGAGACCCAGTACTTC.

The chain links TRBV19 to TRBJ2-1, with TRBD1 matching over 9 bases. The V segment lost 5 bases and the J segment 4 bases; nucleotides outside the gene matches: 3. The germline CDR1 and CDR2 sequences are LNHDA and SQIVND (reference sequence). This CDR3 region has 14 residues. This CDR3 is CASSSGQGYNEQFF. In DNA, the CDR3 is TGTGCCAGTAGTTCCGGACAGGGGTACAATGAGCAGTTCTTC.

This chain joins TRBV18 and TRBJ2-6; 9 positions agree with TRBD1. This CDR3 region has 18 residues. Germline values: CDR1 KGHSH, CDR2 LQKENI. V shed 4 bases and J 4 bases; nucleotides not matched to a gene: 11. The CDR3, as DNA: TGTGCCAGCTCACGGAGTCCCGGGACAGGGTCAGGGGCCAACGTCCTGACTTTC. Residues: CASSRSPGTGSGANVLTF.

The chain joins TRBV19 to TRBJ1-5; TRBD1 agrees at 7 bases. V was clipped by 5 bases and J by 0 bases; unmatched bases: 4. The germline V gene has CDR1 LNHDA and CDR2 SQIVND (reference sequence). The length of the CDR3 is 15 residues. The CDR3 DNA reads as TGTGCCAGTAGTCGGGACAGCGATAGCAATCAGCCCCAGCATTTT. Translating it yields CASSRDSDSNQPQHF.

V is TRBV6-2 or TRBV6-3 and J is TRBJ2-7; D is unclear. The germline V and J ends were trimmed by 2 bases and 4 bases, with 12 bases remaining between them. Germline V gene sequence: CDR1 MNHEY, CDR2 SVGEGT. This CDR3 region has 14 residues. CDR3 amino acids: CASSYGQEVYEQYF. CDR3 sequence (DNA): TGTGCCAGCAGTTACGGGCAAGAGGTATACGAGCAGTACTTC.

J is TRBJ2-3 and V is TRBV10-3; TRBD2 matches 12 bases. The germline gives CDR1 ENHRY, CDR2 SYGVKD. V was pared by 5 bases and J by 4 bases, with 7 bases of the junction left unmatched. There are 16 residues in the CDR3. The CDR3 loop is CAISSTTSGSSDTQYF. As DNA, the CDR3 is TGTGCCATCAGTTCTACGACTAGCGGGAGTTCAGATACGCAGTATTTT.

This rearrangement joins TRBV5-4 to TRBJ2-1, with D perhaps matching TRBD1 (5 bases). The CDR3 consists of 14 residues. Trimming left V 1 base short and J 4 bases short, with 9 bases between. In germline, CDR1 is SGHNT, CDR2 YYREEE (reference sequence). The CDR3 sequence: CASSLPQGYNEQFF. The CDR3 nucleotides are TGTGCCAGCAGCTTGCCCCAGGGTTACAATGAGCAGTTCTTC.

With respect to this clone: The conserved closing phenylalanine or tryptophan is absent in this CDR3, likely reflecting a read error. It is unclear where the CDR3 begins or ends on the DNA, so no DNA is shown, and the CDR3 is as TCRdb lists it. CDR3 region: CASSPDLPRI. The genes are TRBV7-7 and TRBJ1-1. The CDR3 has 10 residues if both end residues are counted. In germline, CDR1 is SSHAT, CDR2 FNYEAQ (reference sequence).

CDR3 sequence (DNA): TGTGCCAGCAGCCCACAGGGGAGAGAGACCCAGTACTTC. This translates into CASSPQGRETQYF. The rearrangement links TRBV7-3 to TRBJ2-5, with TRBD1 identical over 7 bases. There are 13 residues in the CDR3. Trimming removed 5 bases from V and 4 bases from J; junction bases left unmatched: 4. CDR1 and CDR2 from the germline V gene are SGHTA and FQGTGA.

This clone came up a few times. This chain uses TRBV4-2 with TRBJ1-4; no clear D gene. Germline lookup yields CDR1 LGHNA and CDR2 YNFKEQ. Trimming took 3 bases from V and 0 from J, leaving 8 bases between them. CDR3 length equals 15 residues. CDR3 sequence reads: CASSQTETTNEKLFF. The CDR3, as DNA: TGTGCCAGCAGCCAGACGGAAACAACTAATGAAAAACTGTTTTTT.

The chain couples TRBV28 to TRBJ1-2, with TRBD1 as a possible D gene (5 bases). Trimming shortened V by 7 bases and J by 4 bases, and 25 bases separated the two germline ends. The CDR3 consists of 17 residues. Germline CDR1 is MDHEN and CDR2 is SYDVKM. The CDR3, as DNA: TGTGCCAGCACCACCCCCGCGCGGGCCCCCGGGACCTATGGCTACACCTTC. Protein: CASTTPARAPGTYGYTF.

The rearrangement joins TRBV5-1 to TRBJ2-1; 12 positions match TRBD2. The J segment lost 7 bases and the V segment lost 1 base, leaving 15 bases of the junction unmatched. This CDR3 is built from 19 residues. The germline CDR1 and CDR2 sequences are SGHRS and YFSETQ. Here the CDR3 DNA reads TGCGCCAGCAGCTTGCTTTGGACTAGCGGGGAGGAAGGTGTAAATGAGCAGTTCTTC. This codes for CASSLLWTSGEEGVNEQFF.

J is TRBJ2-2 and V is TRBV4-3; D remains unclear. The V end was cut by 0 bases, the J end by 5 bases, with 4 bases between. In germline, CDR1 is LGHNA, CDR2 YSLEER. The CDR3 is 13 residues long. Here the CDR3 reads CASSQDRTGELFF. The CDR3 DNA reads as TGCGCCAGCAGCCAAGATAGGACCGGGGAGCTGTTTTTT.

The chain employs TRBV6-6 and TRBJ1-4; D gene ambiguous. The length of the CDR3 is 15 residues. Trimming stripped 0 bases from V and 4 bases from J, with 9 bases between. From germline, CDR1 is MNHNY and CDR2 SVGAGI (reference sequence). In DNA form, the CDR3 reads TGTGCCAGCAGTTACTCCCGACGGGGTAATGAAAAACTGTTTTTT. Its protein is CASSYSRRGNEKLFF.

The chain links TRBV10-3 to TRBJ2-7; D unclear. The germline V and J ends were trimmed by 7 bases and 6 bases, with 19 bases remaining between them. The germline gives CDR1 ENHRY, CDR2 SYGVKD. The CDR3 length is 14 residues. The CDR3 sequence: CAIMESFRFSEQYF. DNA for the CDR3: TGTGCCATCATGGAAAGTTTCCGCTTCTCCGAGCAGTACTTC.

The V and J genes are TRBV7-9 and TRBJ1-1; D is undetermined. The length of the CDR3 is 13 residues. The germline V gene has CDR1 SEHNR and CDR2 FQNEAQ (reference sequence). Trimming took 2 bases from V and 1 from J, leaving 5 bases between them. CDR3 residues: CASSLQENTEAFF. The CDR3 nucleotides are TGTGCCAGCAGCTTACAGGAGAACACTGAAGCTTTCTTT.

The gene calls are TRBV28 and TRBJ1-3, with D maybe TRBD1 (6 bases). The V gene's germline CDR1 is MDHEN and CDR2 SYDVKM. The V and J ends lost 4 bases and 0 bases respectively, with 16 bases between them. This CDR3 contains 17 residues. CDR3 region: CASSSAATGDSGNTIYF. CDR3 nucleotide sequence: TGTGCCAGCAGTTCAGCCGCGACAGGTGACTCTGGAAACACCATATATTTT.

The chain employs TRBV2 and TRBJ2-2, with D tentatively TRBD2 (6 bases). The CDR3 totals 14 residues. CDR1 is SNHLY, CDR2 FYNNEI, per germline. V dropped 8 bases and J dropped 7 bases, with 17 bases sitting between them. The CDR3 DNA reads TGTGCCAGCCGGTTCGAACTAGCAATCGGGGAGCTGTTTTTT. Translating gives CASRFELAIGELFF.

This chain joins TRBV3-1 (or the pseudogene TRBV3-2) and TRBJ1-2; D remains ambiguous. Per the germline V gene, CDR1 is LGHDT and CDR2 is YNNKEL (reference sequence). Trimming stripped 0 bases from V and 8 bases from J, with 19 bases between. This CDR3 is 16 amino acids long. As DNA, the CDR3 is TGTGCCAGCAGCCAAGACCCCCTTCCTACGGGAGACGGCTACACCTTC. Translation gives CASSQDPLPTGDGYTF.

This rearrangement joins TRBV10-3 to TRBJ2-3; TRBD2 aligns across 12 bases. The CDR3 has 15 amino acids. Germline CDR1 reads ENHRY; CDR2 reads SYGVKD. V lost 3 bases, J lost 7 bases, and 5 bases stayed unmatched. The DNA of the CDR3 is TGTGCCATCAGTGAAACTAGCGGGAGGACGAATACGCAGTATTTT. Translating it yields CAISETSGRTNTQYF.